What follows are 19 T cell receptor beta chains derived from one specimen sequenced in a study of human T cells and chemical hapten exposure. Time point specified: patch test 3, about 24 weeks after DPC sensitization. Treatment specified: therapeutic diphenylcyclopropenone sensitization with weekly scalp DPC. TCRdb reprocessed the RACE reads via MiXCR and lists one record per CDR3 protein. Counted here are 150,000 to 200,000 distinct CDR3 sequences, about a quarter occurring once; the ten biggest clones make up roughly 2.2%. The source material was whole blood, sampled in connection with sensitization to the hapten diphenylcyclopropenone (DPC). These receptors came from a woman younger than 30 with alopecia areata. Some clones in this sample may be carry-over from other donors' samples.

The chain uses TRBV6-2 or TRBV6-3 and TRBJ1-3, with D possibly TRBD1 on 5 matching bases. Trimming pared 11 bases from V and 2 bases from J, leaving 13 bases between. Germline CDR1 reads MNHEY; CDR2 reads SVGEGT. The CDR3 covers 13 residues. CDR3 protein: CAVDQGAGNTIYF. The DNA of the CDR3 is TGTGCCGTGGATCAGGGCGCTGGAAACACCATATATTTT.

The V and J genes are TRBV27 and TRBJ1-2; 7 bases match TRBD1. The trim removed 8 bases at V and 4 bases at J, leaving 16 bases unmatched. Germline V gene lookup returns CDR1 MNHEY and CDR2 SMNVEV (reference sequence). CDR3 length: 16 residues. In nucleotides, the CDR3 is TGTGCCAGCCTTAGGACGGGACAGAGTAGGAGCTATGGCTACACCTTC. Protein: CASLRTGQSRSYGYTF.

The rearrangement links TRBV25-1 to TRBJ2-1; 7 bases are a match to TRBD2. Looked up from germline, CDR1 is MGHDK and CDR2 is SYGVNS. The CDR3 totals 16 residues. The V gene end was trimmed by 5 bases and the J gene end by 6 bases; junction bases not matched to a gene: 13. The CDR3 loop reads CASSSPRDYPGNEQFF. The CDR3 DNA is TGTGCCAGCAGTTCCCCCCGGGACTACCCCGGCAATGAGCAGTTCTTC. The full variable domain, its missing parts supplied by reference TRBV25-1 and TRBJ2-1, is EADIYQTPRYLVIGTGKKITLECSQTMGHDKMYWYQQDPGMELHLIHYSYGVNSTEKGDLSSESTVSRIRTEHFPLTLESARPSHTSQYLCASSSPRDYPGNEQFFGPGTRLTVL.

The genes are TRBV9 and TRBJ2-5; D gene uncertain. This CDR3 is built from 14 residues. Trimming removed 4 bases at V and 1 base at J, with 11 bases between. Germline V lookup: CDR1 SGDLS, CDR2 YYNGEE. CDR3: CASSPGLVQETQYF. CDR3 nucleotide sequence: TGTGCCAGCAGCCCTGGTCTTGTCCAAGAGACCCAGTACTTC.

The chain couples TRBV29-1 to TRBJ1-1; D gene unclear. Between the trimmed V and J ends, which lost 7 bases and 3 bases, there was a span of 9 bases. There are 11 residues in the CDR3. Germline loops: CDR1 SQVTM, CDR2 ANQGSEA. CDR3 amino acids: CSAPGHTEAFF. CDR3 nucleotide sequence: TGCAGCGCGCCAGGTCACACTGAAGCTTTCTTT.

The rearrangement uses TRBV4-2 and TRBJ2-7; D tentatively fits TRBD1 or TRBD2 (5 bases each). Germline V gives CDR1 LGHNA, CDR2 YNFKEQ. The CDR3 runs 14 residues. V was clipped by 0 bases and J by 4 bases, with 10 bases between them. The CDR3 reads CASSQDLGVYEQYF. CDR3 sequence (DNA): TGTGCCAGCAGCCAAGATTTGGGGGTGTACGAGCAGTACTTC.

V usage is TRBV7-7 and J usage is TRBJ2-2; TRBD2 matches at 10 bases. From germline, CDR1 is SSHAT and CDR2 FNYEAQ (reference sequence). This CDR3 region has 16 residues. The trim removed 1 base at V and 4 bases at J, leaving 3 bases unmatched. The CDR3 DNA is TGTGCCAGCAGCTTAGATCTAGCGGGAGTCACCGGGGAGCTGTTTTTT. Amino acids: CASSLDLAGVTGELFF.

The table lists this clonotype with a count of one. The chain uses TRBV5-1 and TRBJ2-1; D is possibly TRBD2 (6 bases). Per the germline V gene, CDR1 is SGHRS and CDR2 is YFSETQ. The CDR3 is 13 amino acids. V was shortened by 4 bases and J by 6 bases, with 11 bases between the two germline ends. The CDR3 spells CASSVYSGNEQFF. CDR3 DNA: TGCGCCAGCAGCGTCTATAGCGGCAATGAGCAGTTCTTC.

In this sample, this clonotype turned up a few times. CDR3 nucleotide sequence: TGTGCCAGCAGCACCATGGGACAGGCTGGCTACACCTTC. Its translation: CASSTMGQAGYTF. The chain employs TRBV9 and TRBJ1-2; 8 bases align to TRBD1. This CDR3 is 13 amino acids long. Per germline, CDR1 SGDLS and CDR2 YYNGEE. V lost 4 bases, J lost 7 bases, and 6 bases stayed unmatched.

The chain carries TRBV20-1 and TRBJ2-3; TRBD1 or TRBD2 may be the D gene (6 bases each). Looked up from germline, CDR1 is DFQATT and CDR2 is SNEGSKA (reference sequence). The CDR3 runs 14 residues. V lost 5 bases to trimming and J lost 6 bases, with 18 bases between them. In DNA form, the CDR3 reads TGCAGTGCTGGCCCCGGGTCGGGGGCGGATACGCAGTATTTT. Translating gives CSAGPGSGADTQYF.

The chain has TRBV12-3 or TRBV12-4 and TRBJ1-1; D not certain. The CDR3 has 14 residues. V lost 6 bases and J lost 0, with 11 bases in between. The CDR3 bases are TGTGCCAGCAGAGCGGGATTGATGAACACTGAAGCTTTCTTT. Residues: CASRAGLMNTEAFF.

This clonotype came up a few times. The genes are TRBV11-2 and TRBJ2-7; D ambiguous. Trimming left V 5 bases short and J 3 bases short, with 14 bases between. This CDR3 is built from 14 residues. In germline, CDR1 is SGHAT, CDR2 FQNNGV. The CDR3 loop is CASSLTQVNYEQYF. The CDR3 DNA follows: TGTGCCAGCAGCCTGACGCAGGTAAACTACGAGCAGTACTTC.

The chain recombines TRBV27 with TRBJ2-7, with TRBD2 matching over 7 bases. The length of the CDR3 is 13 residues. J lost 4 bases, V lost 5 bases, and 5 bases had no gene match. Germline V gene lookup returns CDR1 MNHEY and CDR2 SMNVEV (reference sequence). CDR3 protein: CASSTSREYEQYF. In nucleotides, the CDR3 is TGTGCCAGCAGTACCTCGCGGGAGTACGAGCAGTACTTC.

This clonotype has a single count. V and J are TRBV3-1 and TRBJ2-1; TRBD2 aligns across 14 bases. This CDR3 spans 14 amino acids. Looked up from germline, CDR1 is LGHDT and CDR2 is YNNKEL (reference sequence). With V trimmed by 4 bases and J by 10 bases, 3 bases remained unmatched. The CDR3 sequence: CASSPGTSGSEQFF. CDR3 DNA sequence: TGTGCCAGCAGCCCCGGGACTAGCGGGAGCGAGCAGTTCTTC.

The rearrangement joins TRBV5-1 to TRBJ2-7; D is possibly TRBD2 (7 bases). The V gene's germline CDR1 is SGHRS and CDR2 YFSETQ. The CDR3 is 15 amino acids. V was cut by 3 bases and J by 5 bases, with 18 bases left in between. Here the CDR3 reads CASSWEGGNRHEQYF. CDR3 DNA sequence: TGCGCCAGCAGCTGGGAGGGGGGGAACAGGCACGAGCAGTACTTC.

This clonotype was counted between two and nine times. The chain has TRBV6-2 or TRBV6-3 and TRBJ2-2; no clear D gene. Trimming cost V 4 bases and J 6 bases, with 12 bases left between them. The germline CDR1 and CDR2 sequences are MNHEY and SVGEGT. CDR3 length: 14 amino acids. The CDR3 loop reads CASSLMGLPGELFF. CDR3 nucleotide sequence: TGTGCCAGCAGTTTAATGGGGTTGCCCGGGGAGCTGTTTTTT.

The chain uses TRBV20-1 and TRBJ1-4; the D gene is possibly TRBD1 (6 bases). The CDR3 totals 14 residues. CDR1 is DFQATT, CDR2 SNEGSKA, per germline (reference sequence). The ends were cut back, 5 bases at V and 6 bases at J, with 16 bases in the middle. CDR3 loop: CSADEQGQDEKLFF. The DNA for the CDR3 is TGCAGTGCTGACGAACAGGGCCAGGATGAAAAACTGTTTTTT.

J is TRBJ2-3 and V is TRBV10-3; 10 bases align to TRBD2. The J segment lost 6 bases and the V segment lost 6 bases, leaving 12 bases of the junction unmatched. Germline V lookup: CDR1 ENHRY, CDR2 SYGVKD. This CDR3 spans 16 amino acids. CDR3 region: CAIRSSSGSQLDTQYF. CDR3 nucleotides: TGTGCCATCAGGTCCTCTAGCGGGAGTCAGTTGGATACGCAGTATTTT.

DNA for the CDR3: TGTGCCAGCAGTCTTAGCTTCAGGGGGAACACTGAAGCTTTCTTT. Translating gives CASSLSFRGNTEAFF. This chain connects TRBV27 to TRBJ1-1; tentative D call: TRBD1 (6 bases). The length of the CDR3 is 15 residues. Germline lookup yields CDR1 MNHEY and CDR2 SMNVEV (reference sequence). V was cut by 5 bases and J by 1 base, with 14 bases left in between.